These 7 T cell receptor beta chains were all obtained from the same sample, sequenced in a study of T-cell memory formation after mild COVID-19 (dated by TCRdb to the early 2020s). The library was produced with 5' RACE. Sequenced using an Illumina NovaSeq 6000. Using fastp trimming at Q25 and MiXCR clonotype assembly, TCRdb reanalyzed the public sequencing data and kept in-frame beta chains. CDR3 protein duplicates are merged, each entry listing the most common genes and DNA. In this sample the table shows roughly 100,000 distinct CDR3 sequences, approximately 17% of which occur a single time. The ten largest clonotypes hold 28% of the sample. The sample taken for sequencing was PBMCs or a T cell subset sorted from them (not recorded which). Receptors were obtained from an adult woman who had mild COVID-19 (a few samples of this study predate the infection). The sample titles of this study are shuffled in the database, so cell type and time point are left out; the donor was told from shared clones.

This clonotype was picked up a small number of times. The CDR3 is CATSSIGLAHEQYF. For the CDR3, the DNA is TGTGCCACCAGCTCCATCGGACTAGCCCACGAGCAGTACTTC. This chain links TRBV15 with TRBJ2-7; 8 bases fit TRBD2. CDR1 is LNHNV and CDR2 is YYDKDF in the germline V gene (reference sequence). V was clipped by 5 bases and J by 5 bases; unmatched bases: 8. The length of the CDR3 is 14 residues.

About this clonotype itself: Sequence at one end of the junction differs from germline and may be a read error. CDR3 in amino acids: CSAEPDELYNEQFF. In DNA, the CDR3 is TGCAGCGCTGAACCGGACGAACTCTACAATGAGCAGTTCTTC. The chain has TRBV29-1 and TRBJ2-1; D not certain. Per germline, CDR1 SQVTM and CDR2 ANQGSEA. CDR3 size: 14 residues.

V and J are TRBV7-9 and TRBJ1-2, with 7 bases identical to TRBD1. The germline gives CDR1 SEHNR, CDR2 FQNEAQ (reference sequence). The CDR3 runs 16 residues. The J segment lost 3 bases and the V segment lost 4 bases, leaving 11 bases of the junction unmatched. The CDR3 is CASSSRGGTADYGYTF. CDR3 DNA sequence: TGTGCCAGCAGCTCCCGGGGGGGGACAGCCGACTATGGCTACACCTTC. The full variable domain, in which reference TRBV7-9 and TRBJ1-2 provide the parts outside the CDR3, is DTGVSQNPRHKITKRGQNVTFRCDPISEHNRLYWYRQTLGQGPEFLTYFQNEAQLEKSRLLSDRFSAERPKGSFSTLEIQRTEQGDSAMYLCASSSRGGTADYGYTFGSGTRLTVV.

This sequence joins TRBV7-9 and TRBJ2-1, with D perhaps matching TRBD2 (6 bases). Trimming left V 1 base short and J 4 bases short, with 17 bases between. Germline V gives CDR1 SEHNR, CDR2 FQNEAQ (reference sequence). CDR3 size: 17 residues. CDR3: CASSLDPLAPGYNEQFF. CDR3 sequence (DNA): TGTGCCAGCAGCTTAGACCCACTAGCACCAGGATACAATGAGCAGTTCTTC.

This clonotype turned up a few times. CDR3 loop: CASSSQGTSGNTIYF. The CDR3 region has the DNA TGTGCCAGCAGCAGTCAGGGGACCTCTGGAAACACCATATATTTT. The chain has TRBV7-9 and TRBJ1-3; tentatively, D is TRBD1 (6 bases). V was cut by 5 bases and J by 0 bases, with 11 bases left in between. Germline V gene data show CDR1 as SEHNR and CDR2 as FQNEAQ (reference sequence). The CDR3 has 15 residues.

The chain recombines TRBV5-6 with TRBJ2-5, with 7 positions matching TRBD1. The ends lost 5 bases at V and 2 bases at J; junction bases unmatched: 6. CDR1 and CDR2 (germline): SGHDT, YYEEEE. The CDR3 runs to 14 residues. The CDR3: CASRLGTAQETQYF. In DNA, the CDR3 is TGTGCCAGCAGACTGGGGACAGCTCAAGAGACCCAGTACTTC.

This clonotype was detected only a few times. V gene TRBV3-1 combines with J gene TRBJ2-5; tentatively, D is TRBD1 or TRBD2 (5 bases each). This CDR3 region has 15 residues. V lost 4 bases to trimming and J lost 5 bases, with 17 bases between them. In germline, CDR1 is LGHDT, CDR2 YNNKEL (reference sequence). The chain's CDR3 is CASSLSGTTWETQYF. The CDR3 DNA reads TGTGCCAGCAGCCTTTCCGGGACCACGTGGGAGACCCAGTACTTC.